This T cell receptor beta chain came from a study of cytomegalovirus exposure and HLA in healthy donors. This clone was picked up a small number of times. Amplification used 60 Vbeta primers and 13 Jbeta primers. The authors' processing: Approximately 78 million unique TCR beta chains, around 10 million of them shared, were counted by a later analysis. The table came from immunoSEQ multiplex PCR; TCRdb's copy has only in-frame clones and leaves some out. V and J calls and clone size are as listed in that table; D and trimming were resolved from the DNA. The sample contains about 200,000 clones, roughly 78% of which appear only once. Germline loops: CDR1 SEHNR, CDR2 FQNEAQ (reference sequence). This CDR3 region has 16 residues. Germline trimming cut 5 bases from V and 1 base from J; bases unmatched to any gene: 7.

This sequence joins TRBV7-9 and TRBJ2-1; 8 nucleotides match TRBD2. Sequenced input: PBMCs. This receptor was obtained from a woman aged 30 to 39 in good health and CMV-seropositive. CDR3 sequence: CASSPVSGKSYNEQFF. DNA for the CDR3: TGTGCCAGCAGCCCAGTTAGCGGGAAATCCTACAATGAGCAGTTCTTC.